The 22 T cell receptor beta chains below come from one sample, sequenced in a study of blood T cell repertoires in COVID-19. The data were produced by immunoSEQ multiplex PCR, yet TCRdb's version contains in-frame clones alone and is incomplete. The sample has hundreds of thousands of clones; 80% to 90% are singletons. Sequencing was done on a sample of PBMCs or T cells enriched from blood (not recorded which). These receptors all stem from a young woman who had recovered from COVID-19.

This chain joins TRBV9 and TRBJ2-3, with a weak D call TRBD2 (5 bases). The CDR3 has 16 amino acids. Germline lookup yields CDR1 SGDLS and CDR2 YYNGEE. Trimming pared 2 bases from V and 1 base from J, leaving 14 bases between. The CDR3 coding sequence is TGTGCCAGCAGCGTCGACTATCCATCTGGCACAGATACGCAGTATTTT. Its protein is CASSVDYPSGTDTQYF.

The chain carries TRBV21-1 and TRBJ1-5. TRBV21-1 is marked as a pseudogene. The CDR3 totals 17 residues. The CDR3, as DNA: TGTGCCAGCAGCAAAGTCTATCCGGGAGATAGCAATCAGCCCCAGCATTTT. It specifies CASSKVYPGDSNQPQHF.

The chain combines TRBV5-6 with TRBJ1-4; D is undetermined. Germline V gene lookup returns CDR1 SGHDT and CDR2 YYEEEE. Deletions cut 2 bases from V and 5 bases from J, with 16 bases between. This CDR3 region has 16 residues. The CDR3 nucleotides are TGTGCCAGCAGCTTCGTAGGAACAGCAAGAAATGAAAAACTGTTTTTT. It codes for CASSFVGTARNEKLFF. Combining the CDR3 with reference TRBV5-6 and TRBJ1-4 gives the whole variable domain DAGVTQSPTHLIKTRGQQVTLRCSPKSGHDTVSWYQQALGQGPQFIFQYYEEEERQRGNFPDRFSGHQFPNYSSELNVNALLLGDSALYLCASSFVGTARNEKLFFGSGTQLSVL.

The V call is TRBV6-2 or TRBV6-3, the J call TRBJ1-1; the D gene is possibly TRBD1 (5 bases). V dropped 5 bases and J dropped 1 base, with 14 bases sitting between them. Germline V gene data show CDR1 as MNHEY and CDR2 as SVGEGT. The CDR3 sequence is 15 residues long. CDR3 DNA: TGTGCCAGCAGTACGAGACAGATCCAGAACACTGAAGCTTTCTTT. Its translation is CASSTRQIQNTEAFF.

The CDR3 loop is CASSQTGGGNQPQHF. CDR3 nucleotides: TGTGCCAGCAGTCAGACAGGGGGGGGCAATCAGCCCCAGCATTTT. This chain connects TRBV6-2 or TRBV6-3 to TRBJ1-5; 9 bases are shared with TRBD1. Germline loops: CDR1 MNHEY, CDR2 SVGEGT. The CDR3 spans 15 residues. J was trimmed by 2 bases and V by 5 bases; bases with no gene match: 4.

This chain connects TRBV28 to TRBJ1-1; D not certain. The CDR3 is made up of 15 amino acids. V shed 8 bases and J shed 2 bases, with 18 bases lying between them. CDR1 is MDHEN, CDR2 SYDVKM, per germline. CDR3 in DNA: TGTGCCAGCCGGGTCGGGTTTAATAGAAACACTGAAGCTTTCTTT. This sequence encodes CASRVGFNRNTEAFF.

The V and J genes are TRBV6-1 and TRBJ1-1, with a tentative D call TRBD1 (6 bases). Between the trimmed V and J ends, which lost 2 bases and 4 bases, there was a span of 8 bases. CDR3 length equals 13 residues. The germline V gene encodes CDR1 MNHNS and CDR2 SASEGT. The CDR3 DNA is TGTGCCAGCAGTGAAATAGGGGGCACTGAAGCTTTCTTT. It translates to CASSEIGGTEAFF.

The chain is built from TRBV7-2 and TRBJ2-2; 7 positions match TRBD1. In germline, CDR1 is SGHTA, CDR2 FQGNSA. CDR3 length equals 16 residues. With V trimmed by 5 bases and J by 13 bases, 19 bases remained unmatched. CDR3 DNA: TGTGCCAGCAGCGCCCTGGCACAGGGGCCCCTCGGAAGGCTGTTTTTT. This codes for CASSALAQGPLGRLFF.

This clone was counted only a few times. This chain connects TRBV9 to TRBJ1-2; the match to TRBD1 covers 7 bases. Germline V gene sequence: CDR1 SGDLS, CDR2 YYNGEE. The CDR3 runs to 13 residues. V was pared by 3 bases and J by 7 bases, with 6 bases of the junction left unmatched. CDR3 in amino acids: CASSGTGDSGYTF. DNA for the CDR3: TGTGCCAGCAGCGGTACAGGGGACTCTGGCTACACCTTC.

J is TRBJ1-5 and V is TRBV7-8, with 9 bases fitting TRBD1. J gave up 6 bases and V 5 bases, and 11 bases lay outside the gene matches. CDR3 length equals 16 residues. Germline lookup yields CDR1 SGHVS and CDR2 FQNEAQ. The CDR3 sequence: CASSLRDRASGQPQHF. CDR3 DNA sequence: TGTGCCAGCAGCCTTCGGGACAGGGCGTCGGGTCAGCCCCAGCATTTT.

This clone appeared a single time. This chain links TRBV7-2 with TRBJ2-3; weak D call: TRBD2 (6 bases). The CDR3 contains 16 residues. Germline CDR1 is SGHTA and CDR2 is FQGNSA. The V gene lost 2 bases and the J gene lost 1 base, with 13 bases spanning the gap. This CDR3 reads CASSLFHSGGTDTQYF. The CDR3 DNA reads TGTGCCAGCAGCTTATTTCATAGCGGAGGCACAGATACGCAGTATTTT.

This clone was seen a few times. The rearrangement links TRBV9 to TRBJ1-1; a possible D gene is TRBD1 (5 bases). V was clipped by 4 bases and J by 7 bases, with 17 bases between them. Looked up from germline, CDR1 is SGDLS and CDR2 is YYNGEE. This CDR3 contains 14 residues. The CDR3 DNA follows: TGTGCCAGCAGCTCCCGCCGGGGGGGATATGAAGCTTTCTTT. Translation gives CASSSRRGGYEAFF. Together with reference TRBV9 and TRBJ1-1, the CDR3 gives the full variable domain: DSGVTQTPKHLITATGQRVTLRCSPRSGDLSVYWYQQSLDQGLQFLIQYYNGEERAKGNILERFSAQQFPDLHSELNLSSLELGDSALYFCASSSRRGGYEAFFGQGTRLTVV.

J is TRBJ1-1 and V is TRBV7-3; TRBD1 matches 9 bases. The CDR3 runs to 15 residues. The germline gives CDR1 SGHTA, CDR2 FQGTGA. V was clipped by 1 base and J by 2 bases; unmatched bases: 2. CDR3 in amino acids: CASSLMGQGNTEAFF. CDR3 nucleotide sequence: TGTGCCAGCAGCTTAATGGGACAGGGTAACACTGAAGCTTTCTTT. The entire variable domain, with the rest obtained from reference TRBV7-3 and TRBJ1-1, is as follows: GAGVSQTPSNKVTEKGKYVELRCDPISGHTALYWYRQSLGQGPEFLIYFQGTGAADDSGLPNDRFFAVRPEGSVSTLKIQRTERGDSAVYLCASSLMGQGNTEAFFGQGTRLTVV.

This chain links TRBV10-3 with TRBJ1-1, with 8 positions matching TRBD1. This CDR3 has 13 amino acids. The V segment lost 5 bases and the J segment 3 bases; nucleotides outside the gene matches: 2. Germline CDR1 ENHRY, CDR2 SYGVKD. The CDR3 is CAISLQGDTEAFF. CDR3 DNA sequence: TGTGCCATCAGTTTACAGGGGGACACTGAAGCTTTCTTT.

The V call is TRBV28, the J call TRBJ2-7; 9 bases match TRBD1. This CDR3 contains 15 residues. With 5 bases clipped from V and 7 bases from J, the junction kept 12 bases outside the gene matches. Per germline, CDR1 MDHEN and CDR2 SYDVKM. The CDR3 DNA is TGTGCCAGCAGTCTCTTACGGACAGGGGCGGGGGAGCAGTACTTC. This encodes CASSLLRTGAGEQYF.

As DNA, the CDR3 is TGTGCCAGCAGGACCGAGGCCCAGGGCTGGTCTGCGGCTTTCTTT. Protein: CASRTEAQGWSAAFF. The chain uses TRBV7-2 and TRBJ1-1; TRBD1 is a possible D gene (5 bases). From germline, CDR1 is SGHTA and CDR2 FQGNSA. The CDR3 sequence is 15 residues long. The ends were cut back, 6 bases at V and 11 bases at J, with 25 bases in the middle.

The V call is TRBV4-3, the J call TRBJ2-5; 7 positions agree with TRBD1. CDR1 and CDR2 from the germline V gene are LGHNA and YSLEER. The CDR3 consists of 15 residues. With V trimmed by 0 bases and J by 5 bases, 6 bases remained unmatched. CDR3 sequence reads: CASSQDHTGAETQYF. The CDR3 DNA reads TGCGCCAGCAGCCAAGATCATACAGGGGCCGAGACCCAGTACTTC.

This chain links TRBV24-1 with TRBJ2-5; possible D gene TRBD2, 7 bases. CDR3 length equals 15 residues. CDR1 and CDR2 (germline): KGHDR, SFDVKD. Trimming pared 4 bases from V and 5 bases from J, leaving 16 bases between. CDR3 amino acids: CATSDPRGAGETQYF. CDR3 DNA sequence: TGTGCCACCAGTGACCCACGGGGGGCTGGGGAGACCCAGTACTTC.

This rearrangement joins TRBV11-3 to TRBJ1-2, with D uncertain. The V gene's germline CDR1 is SGHNT and CDR2 YENEEA. The CDR3 is 13 amino acids. The V end was cut by 5 bases, the J end by 6 bases, with 13 bases between. The CDR3 DNA follows: TGTGCCAGCAGCACGAGGACGGGGAATGGCTACACCTTC. Encoded protein: CASSTRTGNGYTF.

This chain uses TRBV19 with TRBJ1-1; perhaps TRBD1 as D (6 bases). The CDR3 sequence is 14 residues long. Germline V lookup: CDR1 LNHDA, CDR2 SQIVND (reference sequence). Trimming took off 6 bases at V and 4 bases at J, with 15 bases between the two ends. The DNA for the CDR3 is TGTGCCAGTAGCGCCAGAACAGGGTTCACTGAAGCTTTCTTT. As protein: CASSARTGFTEAFF.

A single count supports this clone. V is TRBV19 and J is TRBJ1-3, with 7 positions matching TRBD1. Germline assignment: CDR1 LNHDA and CDR2 SQIVND (reference sequence). This CDR3 region has 15 residues. The V segment lost 5 bases and the J segment 1 base; nucleotides outside the gene matches: 5. The CDR3, as DNA: TGTGCCAGTAGTCCCGAACAGGGGTCTGGAAACACCATATATTTT. This sequence encodes CASSPEQGSGNTIYF.

This chain connects TRBV6-5 to TRBJ1-2, with 7 bases that match TRBD1. After removal of 2 bases from V and 2 bases from J, the junction contained 8 bases not matched to a gene. The CDR3 is made up of 16 amino acids. CDR1 is MNHEY and CDR2 is SVGAGI in the germline V gene. The CDR3 bases are TGTGCCAGCAGTTACACGCAAACAGGGGTAAACTATGGCTACACCTTC. Translating it yields CASSYTQTGVNYGYTF.